This section outlines one TCR beta chain sequence together with its context. Its antigen is still unknown. One base away lies a much larger clone, so this may be a sequencing read error. These data come from a study of early T cells in non-severe SARS-CoV-2 infection. General study results and limits: Anti-spike CD8 responses were favored by VDJdb matching, which missed private and CD4 specificities.

This CDR3 spans 12 amino acids. V lost 2 bases, J lost 2 bases, and 2 bases lay in between. CDR1 and CDR2 from the germline V gene are LGHDT and YNNKEL (reference sequence). Researchers attached unique molecular identifiers to individual cDNA molecules. MiXCR, applied by TCRdb to the 5' RACE reads, yields one record per CDR3 protein. The table includes about 60,000 distinct CDR3 sequences, approximately 14% detected once. Sequenced sample: whole blood. This TCR came from an adult who was a healthcare worker with PCR-confirmed SARS-CoV-2 infection or an uninfected control (not recorded which). This chain links TRBV3-1 with TRBJ2-3; the D is unclear. CDR3 coding DNA: TGTGCCAGCAGCCAAACCACAGATACGCAGTATTTT. It is translated as CASSQTTDTQYF.